Presented here are 2 T cell receptor beta chains from one specimen sequenced in a study of shared clonotypes between healthy human individuals. Repertoires were generated with immunoSEQ multiplex PCR, while TCRdb's copy carries only in-frame clones and drops some. The table has about 560,000 clones, about 80% seen once. The sequenced material came from PBMCs. The receptors shown here come from a woman in her forties in good health. Some clones in this sample may be carry-over from other donors' samples.

V is TRBV5-1 and J is TRBJ1-4, with a tentative D call TRBD1 (6 bases). Per germline, CDR1 SGHRS and CDR2 YFSETQ. The CDR3 runs 15 residues. V shed 1 base and J shed 6 bases, with 13 bases lying between them. The CDR3: CASSLTGQRDEKLFF. The CDR3 DNA is TGCGCCAGCAGCTTGACAGGACAGCGCGATGAAAAACTGTTTTTT.

Written as DNA, the CDR3 is TGTGCCAGCAGCGTAGGGGGGGCCCCACCCTCCTACGAGCAGTACTTC. It specifies CASSVGGAPPSYEQYF. The chain couples TRBV9 to TRBJ2-7; either TRBD1 or TRBD2 may fit D (6 bases each). V lost 0 bases and J 0 bases, leaving 13 bases between the germline ends. This CDR3 is built from 16 residues. Germline CDR1 and CDR2: SGDLS and YYNGEE.